The T cell receptor (beta chain) under discussion was sequenced for a study of glioma-infiltrating T cells after dendritic cell vaccination. On the study more broadly: Glioblastoma patients came from Phase I and II dendritic cell vaccination trials.

V lost 2 bases to trimming and J lost 2 bases, with 9 bases between them. Germline assignment: CDR1 MNHEY and CDR2 SVGAGI. CDR3 length: 14 amino acids. For this clone: Its antigen is unidentified.

Profiling relied on immunoSEQ multiplex PCR, and the TCRdb table lists in-frame clones only, not all of them. The sample records over 80,000 clones, around 90% being singletons. Overall study findings and caveats: No direct clonality-survival link was found; a diverse polyclonal response may matter.

The TCR sequence derives from a human donor with glioblastoma. The sequences come from blood, collected before dendritic cell vaccination. The gene calls are TRBV6-5 and TRBJ1-2, with D unresolved. CDR3 protein: CASSYDVRNYGYTF. The CDR3 DNA reads TGTGCCAGCAGTTACGATGTCAGGAACTATGGCTACACCTTC.